This entry is about one T cell receptor beta chain. Germline CDR1 and CDR2: SQVTM and ANQGSEA. The CDR3 extends over 12 amino acids. Between the trimmed V and J ends, which lost 8 bases and 7 bases, there was a span of 14 bases. Healthy donors matched for age and sex were used as controls. Negative isolation yielded the CD8+ and CD4+ T cells, while FACS enriched the TEMRA cells. The RNA, about 0.45 to 1 ug, was put through reverse transcription using random hexamers. The immunoSEQ assay covered 54 Vbeta and 13 Jbeta segments for CDR3. TCRdb recomputed calls from the immunoSEQ multiplex PCR reads with MiXCR, one row per CDR3 protein. Of around 190,000 distinct CDR3 sequences listed, approximately 94% are singletons. The data derive from a study of CD8 T cells in Susac syndrome.

The TCR was taken from a human donor in good health. The J gene is TRBJ2-2, the V gene TRBV29-1; no reliable D call. The sequencing sample was made of CD4+ T cells from PBMCs. The CDR3 here is CSIAFRIGELFF. The CDR3 bases are TGCAGCATTGCTTTTAGGATCGGGGAGCTGTTTTTT.